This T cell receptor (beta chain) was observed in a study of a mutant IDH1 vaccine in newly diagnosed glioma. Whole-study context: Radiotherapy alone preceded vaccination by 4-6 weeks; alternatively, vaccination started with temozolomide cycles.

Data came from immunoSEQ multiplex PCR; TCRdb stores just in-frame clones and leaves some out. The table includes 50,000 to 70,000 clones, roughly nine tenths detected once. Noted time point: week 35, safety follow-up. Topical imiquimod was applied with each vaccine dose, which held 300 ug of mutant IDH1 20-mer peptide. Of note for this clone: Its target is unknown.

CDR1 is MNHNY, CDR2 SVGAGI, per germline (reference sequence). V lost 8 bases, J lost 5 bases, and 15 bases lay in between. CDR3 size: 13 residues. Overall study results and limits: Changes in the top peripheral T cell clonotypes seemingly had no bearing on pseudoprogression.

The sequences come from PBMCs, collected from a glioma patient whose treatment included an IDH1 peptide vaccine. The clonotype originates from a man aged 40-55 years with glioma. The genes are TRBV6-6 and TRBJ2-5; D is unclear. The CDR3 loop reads CASRRAGRETQYF. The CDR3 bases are TGTGCCAGCCGCCGAGCCGGACGGGAGACCCAGTACTTC.